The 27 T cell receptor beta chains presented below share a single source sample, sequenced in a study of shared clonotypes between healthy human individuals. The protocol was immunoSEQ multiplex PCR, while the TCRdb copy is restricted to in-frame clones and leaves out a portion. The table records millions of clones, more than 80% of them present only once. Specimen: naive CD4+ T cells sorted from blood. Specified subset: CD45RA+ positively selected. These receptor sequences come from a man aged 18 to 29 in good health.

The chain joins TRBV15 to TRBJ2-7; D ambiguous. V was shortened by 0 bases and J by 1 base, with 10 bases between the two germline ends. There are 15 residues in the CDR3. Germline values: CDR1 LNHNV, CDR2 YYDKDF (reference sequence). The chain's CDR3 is CATSRDRSLSYEQYF. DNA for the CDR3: TGTGCCACCAGCAGAGATAGGTCATTGTCCTACGAGCAGTACTTC.

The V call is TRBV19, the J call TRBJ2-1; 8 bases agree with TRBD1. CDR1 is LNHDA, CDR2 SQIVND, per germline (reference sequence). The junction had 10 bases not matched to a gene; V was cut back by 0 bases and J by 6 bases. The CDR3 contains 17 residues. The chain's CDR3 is CASSIESGTGNPNEQFF. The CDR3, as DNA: TGTGCCAGTAGTATAGAGTCCGGGACAGGTAACCCCAATGAGCAGTTCTTC.

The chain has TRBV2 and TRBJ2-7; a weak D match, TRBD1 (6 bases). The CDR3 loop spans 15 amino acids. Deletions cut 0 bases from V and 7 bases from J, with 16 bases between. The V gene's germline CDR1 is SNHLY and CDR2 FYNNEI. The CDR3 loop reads CASSEAPRTVGEQYF. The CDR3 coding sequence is TGTGCCAGCAGTGAAGCGCCCAGGACAGTGGGGGAGCAGTACTTC. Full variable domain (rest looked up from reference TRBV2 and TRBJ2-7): EPEVTQTPSHQVTQMGQEVILRCVPISNHLYFYWYRQILGQKVEFLVSFYNNEISEKSEIFDDQFSVERPDGSNFTLKIRSTKLEDSAMYFCASSEAPRTVGEQYFGPGTRLTVT.

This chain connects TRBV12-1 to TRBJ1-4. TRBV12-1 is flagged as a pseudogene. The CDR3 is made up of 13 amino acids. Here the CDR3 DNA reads TGTGCCAGGAGAGAGTCCCCTAATGAAAAACTGTTTTTT. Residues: CARRESPNEKLFF.

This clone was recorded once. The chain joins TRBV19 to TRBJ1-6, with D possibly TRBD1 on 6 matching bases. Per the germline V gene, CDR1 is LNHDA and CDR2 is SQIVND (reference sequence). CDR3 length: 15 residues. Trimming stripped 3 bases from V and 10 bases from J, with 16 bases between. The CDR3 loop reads CASSMDSLGISPLHF. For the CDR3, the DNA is TGTGCCAGTAGTATGGACAGCCTGGGGATCTCACCCCTCCACTTT.

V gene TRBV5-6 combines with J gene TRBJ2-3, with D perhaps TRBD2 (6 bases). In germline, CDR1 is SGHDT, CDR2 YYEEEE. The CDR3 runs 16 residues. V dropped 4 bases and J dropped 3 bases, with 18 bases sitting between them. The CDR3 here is CASSPLGRGRTDTQYF. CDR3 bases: TGTGCCAGCAGCCCCCTTGGGCGGGGCCGGACAGATACGCAGTATTTT.

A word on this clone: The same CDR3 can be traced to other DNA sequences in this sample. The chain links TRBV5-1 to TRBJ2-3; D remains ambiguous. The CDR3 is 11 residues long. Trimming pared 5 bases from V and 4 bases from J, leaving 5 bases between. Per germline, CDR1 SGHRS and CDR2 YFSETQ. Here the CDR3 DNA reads TGCGCCAGCAGTAGTGCAGATACGCAGTATTTT. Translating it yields CASSSADTQYF.

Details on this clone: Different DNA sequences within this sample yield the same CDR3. CDR3 nucleotide sequence: TGTGCCAGCAGTCCCGGACAGGGGGCCTACGAGCAGTACTTC. It is translated as CASSPGQGAYEQYF. This chain connects TRBV7-9 to TRBJ2-7, with 10 bases matching TRBD1. Per germline, CDR1 SEHNR and CDR2 FQNEAQ (reference sequence). Losses at the gene ends were 6 bases for V and 2 bases for J; bases not matched to a gene: 4. The length of the CDR3 is 14 residues.

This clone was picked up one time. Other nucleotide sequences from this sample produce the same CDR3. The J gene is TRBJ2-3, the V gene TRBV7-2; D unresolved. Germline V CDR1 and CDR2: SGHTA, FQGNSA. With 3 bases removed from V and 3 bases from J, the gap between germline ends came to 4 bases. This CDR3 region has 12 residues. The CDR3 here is CASSFPTDTQYF. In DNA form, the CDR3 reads TGTGCCAGCAGCTTTCCAACAGATACGCAGTATTTT.

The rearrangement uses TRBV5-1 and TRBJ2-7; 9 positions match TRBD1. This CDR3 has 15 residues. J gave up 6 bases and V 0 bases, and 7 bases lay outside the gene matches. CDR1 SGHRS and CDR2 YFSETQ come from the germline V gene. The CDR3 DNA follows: TGCGCCAGCAGCTTGGCCGGGACAGGGAAGCTCGAGCAGTACTTC. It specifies CASSLAGTGKLEQYF.

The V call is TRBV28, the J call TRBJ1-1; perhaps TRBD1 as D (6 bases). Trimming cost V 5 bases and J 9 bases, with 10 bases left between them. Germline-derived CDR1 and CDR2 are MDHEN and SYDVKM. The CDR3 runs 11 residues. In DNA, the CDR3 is TGTGCCAGCAGTCCAGACAGGCAAGCTTTCTTT. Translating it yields CASSPDRQAFF.

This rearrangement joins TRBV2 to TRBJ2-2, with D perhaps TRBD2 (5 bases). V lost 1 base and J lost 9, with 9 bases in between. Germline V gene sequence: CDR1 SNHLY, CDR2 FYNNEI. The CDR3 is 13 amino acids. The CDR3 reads CASSEDAGRELFF. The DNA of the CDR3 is TGTGCCAGCAGTGAAGATGCGGGCCGGGAGCTGTTTTTT.

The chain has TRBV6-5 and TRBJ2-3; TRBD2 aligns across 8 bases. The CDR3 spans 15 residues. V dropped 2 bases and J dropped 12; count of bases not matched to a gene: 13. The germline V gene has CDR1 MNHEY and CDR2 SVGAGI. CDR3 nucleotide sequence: TGTGCCAGCAGTTACGACGGGATACTAGCGGAAGAACAGTATTTT. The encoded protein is CASSYDGILAEEQYF.

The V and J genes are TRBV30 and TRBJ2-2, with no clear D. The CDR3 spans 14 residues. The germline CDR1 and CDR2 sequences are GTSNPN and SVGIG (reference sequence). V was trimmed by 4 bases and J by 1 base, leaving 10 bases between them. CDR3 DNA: TGTGCCTGGAAAAAGTGGGGGAACACCGGGGAGCTGTTTTTT. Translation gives CAWKKWGNTGELFF. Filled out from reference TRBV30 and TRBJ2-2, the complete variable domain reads SQTIHQWPATLVQPVGSPLSLECTVEGTSNPNLYWYRQAAGRGLQLLFYSVGIGQISSEVPQNLSASRPQDRQFILSSKKLLLSDSGFYLCAWKKWGNTGELFFGEGSRLTVL.

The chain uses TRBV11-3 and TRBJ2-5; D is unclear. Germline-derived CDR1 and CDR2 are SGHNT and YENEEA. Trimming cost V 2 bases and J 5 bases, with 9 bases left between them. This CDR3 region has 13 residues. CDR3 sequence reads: CASSLNRMETQYF. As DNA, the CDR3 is TGTGCCAGCAGCTTAAACAGAATGGAGACCCAGTACTTC.

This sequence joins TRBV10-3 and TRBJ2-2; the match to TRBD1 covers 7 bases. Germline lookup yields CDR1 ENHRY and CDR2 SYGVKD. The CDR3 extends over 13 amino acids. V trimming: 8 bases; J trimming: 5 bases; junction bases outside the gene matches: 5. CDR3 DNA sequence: TGTGCCATCCGGGACAGAGATACCGGGGAGCTGTTTTTT. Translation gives CAIRDRDTGELFF.

DNA for the CDR3: TGTGCCAGCAGCTTAGAGGGGGCGCGAACACCCCTCCACTTT. Protein product: CASSLEGARTPLHF. The V call is TRBV7-2, the J call TRBJ1-6, with 7 bases that match TRBD1. CDR3 length: 14 residues. The germline V gene encodes CDR1 SGHTA and CDR2 FQGNSA. V lost 1 base, J lost 11 bases, and 5 bases stayed unmatched.

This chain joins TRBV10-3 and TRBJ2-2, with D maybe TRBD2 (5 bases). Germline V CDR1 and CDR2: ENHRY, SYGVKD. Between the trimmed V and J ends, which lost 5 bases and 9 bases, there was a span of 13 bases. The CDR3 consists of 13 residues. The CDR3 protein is CAISRDLNWELFF. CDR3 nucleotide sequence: TGTGCCATCAGTCGGGATTTAAACTGGGAGCTGTTTTTT.

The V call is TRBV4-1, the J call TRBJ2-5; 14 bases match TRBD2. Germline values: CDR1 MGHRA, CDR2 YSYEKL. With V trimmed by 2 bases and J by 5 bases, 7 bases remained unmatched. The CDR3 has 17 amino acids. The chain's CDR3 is CASSQPGLAGGTETQYF. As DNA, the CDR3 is TGCGCCAGCAGCCAACCCGGACTAGCGGGAGGAACGGAGACCCAGTACTTC.

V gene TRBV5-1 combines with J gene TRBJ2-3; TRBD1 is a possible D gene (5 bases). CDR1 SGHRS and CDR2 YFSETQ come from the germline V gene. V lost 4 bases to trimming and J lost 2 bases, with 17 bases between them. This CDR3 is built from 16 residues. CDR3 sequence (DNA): TGCGCCAGCAGCATAGAACCGCTAGGGGTCACAGATACGCAGTATTTT. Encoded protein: CASSIEPLGVTDTQYF.

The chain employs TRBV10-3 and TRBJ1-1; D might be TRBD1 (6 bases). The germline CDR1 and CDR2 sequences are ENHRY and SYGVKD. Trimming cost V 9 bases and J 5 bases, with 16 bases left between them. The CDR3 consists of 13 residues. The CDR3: CAMADGGQTEAFF. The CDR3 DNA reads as TGTGCCATGGCTGACGGGGGGCAGACTGAAGCTTTCTTT.

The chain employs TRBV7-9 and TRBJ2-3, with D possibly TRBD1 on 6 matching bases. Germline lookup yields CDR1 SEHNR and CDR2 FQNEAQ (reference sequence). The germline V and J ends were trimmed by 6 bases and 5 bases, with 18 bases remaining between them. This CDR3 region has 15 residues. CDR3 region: CASRPTGNVEDTQYF. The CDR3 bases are TGTGCCAGCAGGCCTACAGGGAACGTGGAAGATACGCAGTATTTT.

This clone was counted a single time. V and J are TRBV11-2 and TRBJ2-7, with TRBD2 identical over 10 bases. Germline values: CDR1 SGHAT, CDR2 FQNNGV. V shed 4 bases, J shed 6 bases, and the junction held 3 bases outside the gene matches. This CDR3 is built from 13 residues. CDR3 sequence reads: CASSYSGRSEQYF. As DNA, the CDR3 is TGTGCCAGCAGCTATAGCGGGAGGTCCGAGCAGTACTTC.

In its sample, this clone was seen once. CDR3 in amino acids: CASSSGTGSEQYF. CDR3 in DNA: TGTGCCAGCAGCTCCGGGACCGGCAGCGAGCAGTACTTC. This chain joins TRBV5-4 and TRBJ2-7; tentatively, D is TRBD1 or TRBD2 (5 bases each). This CDR3 has 13 amino acids. V was shortened by 3 bases and J by 6 bases, with 13 bases between the two germline ends. Germline assignment: CDR1 SGHNT and CDR2 YYREEE (reference sequence). Variable domain in full (rest from reference TRBV5-4 and TRBJ2-7): ETGVTQSPTHLIKTRGQQVTLRCSSQSGHNTVSWYQQALGQGPQFIFQYYREEENGRGNFPPRFSGLQFPNYSSELNVNALELDDSALYLCASSSGTGSEQYFGPGTRLTVT.

CDR3 bases: TGCGCCAGCAGTGAGATCAGGGATGAGCAGTTCTTC. Amino acid sequence: CASSEIRDEQFF. V is TRBV10-2 and J is TRBJ2-1; maybe TRBD1 (5 bases). CDR3 size: 12 residues. Germline CDR1 is WSHSY and CDR2 is SAAADI. V lost 2 bases to trimming and J lost 8 bases, with 7 bases between them.

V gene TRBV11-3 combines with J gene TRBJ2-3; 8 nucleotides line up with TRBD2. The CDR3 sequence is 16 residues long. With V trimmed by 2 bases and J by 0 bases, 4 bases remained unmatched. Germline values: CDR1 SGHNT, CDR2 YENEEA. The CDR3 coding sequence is TGTGCCAGCAGCTTATCCGGGAGGGCTAGCACAGATACGCAGTATTTT. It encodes CASSLSGRASTDTQYF.

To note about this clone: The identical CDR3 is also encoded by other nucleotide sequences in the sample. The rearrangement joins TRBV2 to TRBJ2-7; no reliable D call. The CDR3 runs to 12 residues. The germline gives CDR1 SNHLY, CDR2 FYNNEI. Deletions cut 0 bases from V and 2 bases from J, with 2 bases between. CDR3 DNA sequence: TGTGCCAGCAGTGAAGCTGCCTACGAGCAGTACTTC. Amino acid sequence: CASSEAAYEQYF.